These 14 T cell receptor beta chains were sequenced from one sample in a study of lymphopenia after photon versus proton radiotherapy. TCRdb's table, derived via immunoSEQ multiplex PCR, lists solely in-frame clones and lacks some. The sample has approximately 65,000 clones, about nine tenths seen once. The sequencing used peripheral blood, collected from a patient treated with photon-based radiotherapy. All receptors come from a woman in her 70s with pancreatic cancer.

This clone has a single count. CDR3 sequence (DNA): TGTGCCAGCAGTGAATTCATCACTAGCGGGGGTACGGATACGCAGTATTTT. It codes for CASSEFITSGGTDTQYF. The J gene is TRBJ2-3, the V gene TRBV2; 11 positions match TRBD2. Germline V gene sequence: CDR1 SNHLY, CDR2 FYNNEI. The CDR3 sequence is 17 residues long. V trimming: 2 bases; J trimming: 6 bases; junction bases outside the gene matches: 10.

This clone was observed once. V is TRBV7-2 and J is TRBJ1-5, with 7 positions matching TRBD1. Trimming at V came to 1 base and at J to 0 bases, leaving 6 bases not matched to a gene. The CDR3 totals 17 residues. Germline V CDR1 and CDR2: SGHTA, FQGNSA. CDR3 amino acids: CASSLGQGGHSNQPQHF. CDR3 in DNA: TGTGCCAGCAGCTTAGGACAGGGAGGACATAGCAATCAGCCCCAGCATTTT. Full variable domain (missing parts from reference TRBV7-2 and TRBJ1-5): GAGVSQSPSNKVTEKGKDVELRCDPISGHTALYWYRQSLGQGLEFLIYFQGNSAPDKSGLPSDRFSAERTGGSVSTLTIQRTQQEDSAVYLCASSLGQGGHSNQPQHFGDGTRLSIL.

The CDR3 sequence is CASTPTGTGVYEQYF. Written as DNA, the CDR3 is TGTGCCAGCACCCCAACGGGGACAGGGGTCTACGAGCAGTACTTC. The gene calls are TRBV5-4 and TRBJ2-7; 10 bases fit TRBD1. The trim removed 6 bases at V and 3 bases at J, leaving 9 bases unmatched. Looked up from germline, CDR1 is SGHNT and CDR2 is YYREEE (reference sequence). The CDR3 covers 15 residues.

The chain uses TRBV11-2 and TRBJ2-1; 9 bases map to TRBD2. The CDR3 loop spans 16 amino acids. Germline V gene sequence: CDR1 SGHAT, CDR2 FQNNGV. Trimming removed 3 bases from V and 3 bases from J; junction bases left unmatched: 6. The CDR3 loop reads CASSFEAGGGYNEQFF. In DNA, the CDR3 is TGTGCCAGCAGCTTCGAAGCGGGAGGAGGCTACAATGAGCAGTTCTTC.

This chain uses TRBV2 with TRBJ2-7; 10 bases agree with TRBD1. V was pared by 7 bases and J by 2 bases, with 5 bases of the junction left unmatched. CDR3 size: 14 residues. Germline V gives CDR1 SNHLY, CDR2 FYNNEI. CDR3 residues: CASNRDRGPYEQYF. The CDR3 DNA reads TGTGCCAGCAACCGGGACAGGGGACCCTACGAGCAGTACTTC.

This clone has a single count. CDR3 region: CASSVAAGQRTDTQYF. As DNA, the CDR3 is TGTGCCAGCAGCGTAGCGGCAGGACAACGCACAGATACGCAGTATTTT. This sequence joins TRBV9 and TRBJ2-3; D is perhaps TRBD1 (5 bases). V gave up 0 bases and J gave up 1 base, with 12 bases separating them. The CDR3 contains 16 residues. Germline V gives CDR1 SGDLS, CDR2 YYNGEE.

This sequence joins TRBV6-4 and TRBJ2-5, with D uncertain. This CDR3 contains 12 residues. V lost 2 bases and J 0 bases, leaving 1 base between the germline ends. Germline V lookup: CDR1 MRHNA, CDR2 SNTAGT. CDR3 DNA sequence: TGTGCCAGCAGTGACCACCAAGAGACCCAGTACTTC. Protein product: CASSDHQETQYF.

This clone has a single count. This chain links TRBV19 with TRBJ1-4; possible D gene TRBD1, 5 bases. Germline-derived CDR1 and CDR2 are LNHDA and SQIVND (reference sequence). Trimming shortened V by 7 bases and J by 6 bases, and 18 bases separated the two germline ends. There are 15 residues in the CDR3. The CDR3: CASNRQTGRDEKLFF. The CDR3 DNA sequence: TGTGCCAGTAACAGACAGACCGGGCGCGATGAAAAACTGTTTTTT. The full variable domain, rest sourced from reference TRBV19 and TRBJ1-4, is DGGITQSPKYLFRKEGQNVTLSCEQNLNHDAMYWYRQDPGQGLRLIYYSQIVNDFQKGDIAEGYSVSREKKESFPLTVTSAQKNPTAFYLCASNRQTGRDEKLFFGSGTQLSVL.

This chain connects TRBV7-9 to TRBJ2-7, with 8 bases fitting TRBD1. The CDR3 extends over 15 amino acids. Losses at the gene ends were 5 bases for V and 1 base for J; bases not matched to a gene: 7. CDR1 is SEHNR and CDR2 is FQNEAQ in the germline V gene (reference sequence). In nucleotides, the CDR3 is TGTGCCAGCAGCCACCGGGACAGGCAATCCTACGAGCAGTACTTC. Its protein product is CASSHRDRQSYEQYF.

This chain connects TRBV6-1 to TRBJ1-4; possibly TRBD1 for D (5 bases). Between the trimmed V and J ends, which lost 6 bases and 5 bases, there was a span of 10 bases. Germline V gene lookup returns CDR1 MNHNS and CDR2 SASEGT. The CDR3 sequence is 13 residues long. The CDR3 DNA follows: TGTGCCAGCAGGACAGCTCAGAATGAAAAACTGTTTTTT. Its translation: CASRTAQNEKLFF.

The gene calls are TRBV5-1 and TRBJ1-4, with TRBD1 as a possible D gene (5 bases). CDR3 length equals 15 residues. The V and J ends lost 4 bases and 5 bases respectively, with 15 bases between them. CDR1 is SGHRS, CDR2 YFSETQ, per germline. For the CDR3, the DNA is TGCGCCAGCAGCCCGACAACCGGGGACAATGAAAAACTGTTTTTT. This codes for CASSPTTGDNEKLFF.

The CDR3 coding sequence is TGTGCCACCAGCAGAGATCGGGGGGGGTACGAGCAGTACTTC. This encodes CATSRDRGGYEQYF. The chain uses TRBV15 and TRBJ2-7; 8 bases map to TRBD2. The CDR3 has 14 residues. Germline V gene lookup returns CDR1 LNHNV and CDR2 YYDKDF (reference sequence). The V gene end was trimmed by 0 bases and the J gene end by 4 bases; junction bases not matched to a gene: 2.

The rearrangement joins TRBV10-3 to TRBJ1-2, with no clear D. The CDR3 is 16 residues long. With 0 bases removed from V and 6 bases from J, the gap between germline ends came to 17 bases. The germline V gene encodes CDR1 ENHRY and CDR2 SYGVKD. Here the CDR3 DNA reads TGTGCCATCAGTGAGTCAGGGTCTAAGGTTACTCATGGCTACACCTTC. Amino acid sequence: CAISESGSKVTHGYTF.

The chain links TRBV19 to TRBJ2-3; D call uncertain. With 7 bases removed from V and 1 base from J, the gap between germline ends came to 15 bases. CDR3 length: 15 amino acids. Germline V gene data show CDR1 as LNHDA and CDR2 as SQIVND (reference sequence). As DNA, the CDR3 is TGTGCCAGTAATTGGGCGGAAGACCGCACAGATACGCAGTATTTT. Translating gives CASNWAEDRTDTQYF.